A single sample is the source of the 27 T cell receptor beta chains below, sequenced in a study of blood T cell repertoires in COVID-19. Sequencing was performed with immunoSEQ multiplex PCR; in TCRdb, only in-frame clones are kept and a portion is missing. The data hold 25,000 to 30,000 clones, with about 90% observed a single time. Material: peripheral blood. These receptors were obtained from a human donor in a cohort sampled during active COVID-19.

The chain carries TRBV3-1 (or the pseudogene TRBV3-2) and TRBJ1-2; 8 nucleotides line up with TRBD1. The V segment lost 4 bases and the J segment 5 bases; nucleotides outside the gene matches: 6. The V gene's germline CDR1 is LGHDT and CDR2 YNNKEL (reference sequence). The CDR3 runs 14 residues. The chain's CDR3 is CASSLGQGAYGYTF. In DNA form, the CDR3 reads TGTGCCAGCAGCCTCGGACAGGGAGCGTATGGCTACACCTTC.

V and J are TRBV12-3 or TRBV12-4 and TRBJ1-1, with D tentatively TRBD1 (5 bases). The CDR3 has 13 residues. V lost 6 bases, J lost 4 bases, and 12 bases lay in between. The CDR3 region is CASSDSGSTEAFF. CDR3 nucleotide sequence: TGTGCCAGCAGCGACTCAGGGTCCACTGAAGCTTTCTTT.

V gene TRBV10-2 combines with J gene TRBJ1-5, with D possibly matching TRBD1 (6 bases). This CDR3 is built from 19 residues. V was trimmed by 0 bases and J by 0 bases, leaving 18 bases between them. Germline values: CDR1 WSHSY, CDR2 SAAADI. The CDR3 loop reads CASSESEAERQDSNQPQHF. CDR3 nucleotides: TGCGCCAGCAGTGAGTCTGAGGCCGAGAGACAGGATAGCAATCAGCCCCAGCATTTT.

This clone has just a few counts. The genes are TRBV7-2 and TRBJ1-2; D remains unclear. This CDR3 is 12 amino acids long. V lost 1 base to trimming and J lost 7 bases, with 7 bases between them. Germline lookup yields CDR1 SGHTA and CDR2 FQGNSA. The CDR3 reads CASSLGTFGYTF. Here the CDR3 DNA reads TGTGCCAGCAGCTTAGGCACTTTTGGCTACACCTTC.

The chain combines TRBV18 with TRBJ1-1, with a weak D call TRBD1 (6 bases). The V end lost 0 bases, the J end lost 2 bases, and 10 bases lay between the germline ends. This CDR3 has 15 residues. The V gene's germline CDR1 is KGHSH and CDR2 LQKENI. DNA of the CDR3: TGTGCCAGCTCACCACCGCGGACAGCAAACACTGAAGCTTTCTTT. It is translated as CASSPPRTANTEAFF.

Regarding this clone: The DNA is omitted, as the CDR3 cannot be located on it reliably, and the CDR3 follows TCRdb's listing. V usage is TRBV4-1 and J usage is TRBJ1-6. The CDR3 is made up of 18 amino acids, end residues included. Germline loops: CDR1 MGHRA, CDR2 YSYEKL. The CDR3 sequence: CASSQDPDFRGRSSPLHF.

The chain employs TRBV29-1 and TRBJ1-2, with 9 bases matching TRBD1. The CDR3 has 17 amino acids. Germline-derived CDR1 and CDR2 are SQVTM and ANQGSEA. J lost 2 bases, V lost 5 bases, and 15 bases had no gene match. CDR3 amino acids: CSVRVVEEGQGNYGYTF. Here the CDR3 DNA reads TGCAGCGTTCGGGTCGTGGAAGAAGGACAGGGGAACTATGGCTACACCTTC.

V is TRBV7-9 and J is TRBJ2-1, with a weak D call TRBD2 (6 bases). Trimming took 5 bases from V and 9 from J, leaving 14 bases between them. Per the germline V gene, CDR1 is SEHNR and CDR2 is FQNEAQ (reference sequence). The CDR3 totals 13 residues. The CDR3 sequence is CASSQTSVSEQFF. The DNA for the CDR3 is TGTGCCAGCAGCCAGACTAGTGTCAGTGAGCAGTTCTTC.

The gene calls are TRBV10-3 and TRBJ2-3; 7 nucleotides agree with TRBD2. CDR1 and CDR2 from the germline V gene are ENHRY and SYGVKD. There are 17 residues in the CDR3. V was pared by 5 bases and J by 0 bases, with 11 bases of the junction left unmatched. This CDR3 reads CAISSTSPEYSTDTQYF. The CDR3 nucleotides are TGTGCCATCAGTTCGACTAGCCCGGAATATAGCACAGATACGCAGTATTTT.

The chain couples TRBV6-4 to TRBJ1-3; D is uncertain. Deletions cut 6 bases from V and 4 bases from J, with 16 bases between. The CDR3 totals 15 residues. The germline V gene has CDR1 MRHNA and CDR2 SNTAGT. The CDR3 DNA sequence: TGTGCCAGCAGCCCCCCGGGAGACGGAGGAAACACCATATATTTT. Its translation: CASSPPGDGGNTIYF.

The V call is TRBV27, the J call TRBJ2-2; 9 positions agree with TRBD1. The germline gives CDR1 MNHEY, CDR2 SMNVEV (reference sequence). Trimming removed 3 bases from V and 9 bases from J; junction bases left unmatched: 11. This CDR3 contains 16 residues. The CDR3 DNA follows: TGTGCCAGCAGTTTTGGTTCCGGGACAGGGTTAAGGGAGCTGTTTTTT. It specifies CASSFGSGTGLRELFF.

This chain links TRBV9 with TRBJ2-1; 8 positions agree with TRBD2. V shed 3 bases and J 9 bases; nucleotides not matched to a gene: 8. The V gene's germline CDR1 is SGDLS and CDR2 YYNGEE. This CDR3 is built from 14 residues. CDR3 sequence (DNA): TGTGCCAGCAGCGCTCACGGGGGGGCAGGTGAGCAGTTCTTC. Translation gives CASSAHGGAGEQFF.

This chain joins TRBV7-9 and TRBJ1-1; D uncertain. Germline V gene data show CDR1 as SEHNR and CDR2 as FQNEAQ (reference sequence). Trimming took 5 bases from V and 6 from J, leaving 10 bases between them. The CDR3 spans 12 residues. CDR3 in amino acids: CASSADLAEAFF. The CDR3 DNA sequence: TGTGCCAGCAGCGCCGACTTGGCTGAAGCTTTCTTT.

The chain links TRBV6-1 to TRBJ2-5; D is possibly TRBD2 (6 bases). The CDR3 has 15 amino acids. Germline V lookup: CDR1 MNHNS, CDR2 SASEGT. Trimming removed 2 bases at V and 2 bases at J, with 12 bases between. The DNA for the CDR3 is TGTGCCAGCAGTGAACGGGGGAAAACACAAGAGACCCAGTACTTC. Translating gives CASSERGKTQETQYF.

The chain recombines TRBV3-1 (or the pseudogene TRBV3-2) with TRBJ2-1; a weak D match, TRBD1 (5 bases). This CDR3 spans 17 amino acids. CDR1 and CDR2 (germline): LGHDT, YNNKEL (reference sequence). Trimming took 3 bases from V and 7 from J, leaving 22 bases between them. The CDR3 DNA follows: TGTGCCAGCAGCCATCGCGGTGTGACAGTCGTCCTGAATGAGCAGTTCTTC. Translating gives CASSHRGVTVVLNEQFF.

This clone was counted once. This rearrangement joins TRBV7-8 to TRBJ2-2; a possible D gene is TRBD2 (6 bases). V was shortened by 5 bases and J by 6 bases, with 16 bases between the two germline ends. The CDR3 spans 15 residues. The germline V gene has CDR1 SGHVS and CDR2 FQNEAQ. Written as DNA, the CDR3 is TGTGCCAGCAGCAGACTAGGAAGTAGGGCCGGGGAGCTGTTTTTT. Amino acids: CASSRLGSRAGELFF.

The chain employs TRBV6-2 or TRBV6-3 and TRBJ2-5; TRBD2 agrees at 7 bases. V lost 4 bases, J lost 3 bases, and 8 bases stayed unmatched. Germline loops: CDR1 MNHEY, CDR2 SVGEGT. CDR3 size: 15 residues. The CDR3 region is CASSSLAENEETQYF. The CDR3, as DNA: TGTGCCAGCAGTTCGCTAGCGGAGAACGAAGAGACCCAGTACTTC.

The J gene is TRBJ2-1, the V gene TRBV19, with 9 bases aligning to TRBD1. Germline CDR1 LNHDA, CDR2 SQIVND (reference sequence). The CDR3 has 15 residues. The trim removed 7 bases at V and 2 bases at J, leaving 6 bases unmatched. The CDR3 loop is CASTVDRGAYNEQFF. Written as DNA, the CDR3 is TGTGCCAGTACCGTAGACAGGGGGGCCTACAATGAGCAGTTCTTC. Full variable domain (remainder filled in from reference TRBV19 and TRBJ2-1): DGGITQSPKYLFRKEGQNVTLSCEQNLNHDAMYWYRQDPGQGLRLIYYSQIVNDFQKGDIAEGYSVSREKKESFPLTVTSAQKNPTAFYLCASTVDRGAYNEQFFGPGTRLTVL.

The chain joins TRBV7-2 to TRBJ2-2; 8 bases map to TRBD1. This CDR3 comprises 16 residues. J gave up 7 bases and V 3 bases, and 10 bases lay outside the gene matches. Germline V lookup: CDR1 SGHTA, CDR2 FQGNSA. The CDR3 spells CASSLWTGITVGELFF. CDR3 nucleotides: TGTGCCAGCAGCTTGTGGACAGGGATAACGGTCGGGGAGCTGTTTTTT.

CDR3 coding DNA: TGTGCCAGTACGCGGGACAGGGAAGGTCGAGGCTATGGCTACACCTTC. This sequence encodes CASTRDREGRGYGYTF. The chain couples TRBV19 to TRBJ1-2, with 9 positions matching TRBD1. With V trimmed by 7 bases and J by 4 bases, 13 bases remained unmatched. The CDR3 sequence is 16 residues long. Germline values: CDR1 LNHDA, CDR2 SQIVND (reference sequence).

This clone occurred once. The chain is built from TRBV11-1 and TRBJ1-4, with D possibly being TRBD1 (5 bases). V was shortened by 7 bases and J by 8 bases, with 17 bases between the two germline ends. CDR3 length equals 14 residues. The germline V gene encodes CDR1 SGHAT and CDR2 FQDESV (reference sequence). The DNA for the CDR3 is TGTGCCAGCACCGGGCTTGATCGGGGGGAAAAACTGTTTTTT. Translating gives CASTGLDRGEKLFF.

This clone appeared once. The DNA for the CDR3 is TGTGCCAGCAGCTTAGCGCCTGCCCGGGGCGAGCAGTACTTC. It yields the protein CASSLAPARGEQYF. The V call is TRBV7-9, the J call TRBJ2-7; TRBD2 is a possible D gene (5 bases). This CDR3 is 14 amino acids long. The V and J ends lost 0 bases and 6 bases respectively, with 12 bases between them. Germline CDR1 is SEHNR and CDR2 is FQNEAQ (reference sequence).

V and J are TRBV11-2 and TRBJ1-5, with D maybe TRBD1 (5 bases). This CDR3 spans 15 amino acids. V lost 1 base and J lost 4, with 11 bases in between. The germline V gene has CDR1 SGHAT and CDR2 FQNNGV. CDR3 DNA sequence: TGTGCCAGCAGCTTAGGAGGACACCCTAATCAGCCCCAGCATTTT. Amino acid sequence: CASSLGGHPNQPQHF.

This chain joins TRBV7-9 and TRBJ1-2; D not certain. CDR1 SEHNR and CDR2 FQNEAQ come from the germline V gene (reference sequence). With 10 bases removed from V and 8 bases from J, the gap between germline ends came to 20 bases. The CDR3 loop spans 13 amino acids. For the CDR3, the DNA is TGTGCCACCACCCCCGGTCTCAGGTTGGGCTACACCTTC. Protein sequence: CATTPGLRLGYTF.

The chain uses TRBV5-1 and TRBJ2-1; 7 nucleotides match TRBD1. The CDR3 sequence is 16 residues long. Germline V CDR1 and CDR2: SGHRS, YFSETQ. The J segment lost 3 bases and the V segment lost 2 bases, leaving 8 bases of the junction unmatched. CDR3 sequence: CASSFQGVVGYNEQFF. The CDR3 nucleotides read TGCGCCAGCAGCTTTCAGGGGGTTGTCGGCTACAATGAGCAGTTCTTC.

The rearrangement joins TRBV7-9 to TRBJ2-1; 10 nucleotides align to TRBD1. With 5 bases clipped from V and 4 bases from J, the junction kept 5 bases outside the gene matches. The CDR3 spans 15 residues. CDR1 and CDR2 from the germline V gene are SEHNR and FQNEAQ (reference sequence). The CDR3 loop reads CASSPGTGAYNEQFF. CDR3 coding DNA: TGTGCCAGCAGCCCCGGGACAGGGGCGTACAATGAGCAGTTCTTC.

The chain joins TRBV5-5 to TRBJ2-3, with a possible D match to TRBD1 (5 bases). The CDR3 totals 14 residues. Trimming took off 7 bases at V and 2 bases at J, with 14 bases between the two ends. Germline-derived CDR1 and CDR2 are SGHKS and YYEKEE (reference sequence). CDR3 in DNA: TGTGCCAGCGGAACACGACAGCTCACAGATACGCAGTATTTT. It encodes CASGTRQLTDTQYF.